The source of this T cell receptor beta chain is a study of cytomegalovirus exposure and HLA in healthy donors. Study-wide points: The study recorded fewer than 200 TCR beta chains that were cytomegalovirus-associated. A few CMV-associated chains were confirmed in vitro to be specific for CMV antigens. Using the classifier, cytomegalovirus status was reportedly diagnosed with high specificity and sensitivity.

The donors were part of the validation cohort of 95 to 150 subjects. That cohort was separate from the first cohort, which comprised about 730 subjects. Some clones are missing from TCRdb's copy, which holds only in-frame ones; the method was immunoSEQ multiplex PCR. Here the sample spans 65,000 to 75,000 clones, over 95% being singletons. A word on this clone: The antigen is not known.

V shed 10 bases and J shed 5 bases, with 11 bases lying between them. CDR1 and CDR2 from the germline V gene are ENHRY and SYGVKD. CDR3 length: 11 amino acids. Sequencing was carried out using PBMCs. This chain uses TRBV10-3 with TRBJ2-5, with unresolved D. The TCR sequence derives from a woman between 18 and 29 years old in good health and CMV-seropositive. CDR3 protein: CATRVEETQYF. In DNA form, the CDR3 reads TGTGCCACCCGGGTTGAGGAGACCCAGTACTTC.